This TCR beta chain was captured in a study of immune heterogeneity within non-small cell lung tumors. This clonotype has at least ten counts. The antigen remains unidentified. V was cut by 0 bases and J by 4 bases, with 10 bases left in between. This CDR3 spans 14 amino acids. CDR1 and CDR2 from the germline V gene are SGDLS and YYNGEE. Amplification of TCR beta CDR3 was performed by multiplex PCR with 32 V and 13 J primers. In TCRdb, the multiplex PCR reads were re-called with MiXCR into one record per CDR3 protein. Of 12,000 to 15,000 distinct CDR3 sequences in the sample, approximately 29% were seen once. Whole-study results and caveats: Identical dominant CDR3 beta clonotypes recurred among a patient's tumor sites, alongside site-unique high-frequency clones.

Template material comprised bulk tumor genomic DNA at around 600 ng per sample. Doctors removed several biopsies from each primary tumor during surgery, keeping them far apart. Their non-small cell lung cancer was newly diagnosed and untreated, and the patients underwent curative surgery. The sample taken for sequencing was lung tumor tissue. The receptor was isolated from a woman aged 45-59 years with non-small cell lung cancer. The rearrangement links TRBV9 to TRBJ1-1; TRBD1 is a possible D gene (5 bases). CDR3 residues: CASSVEGEGTEAFF. For the CDR3, the DNA is TGTGCCAGCAGCGTAGAAGGGGAGGGCACTGAAGCTTTCTTT.